This is a list of T cell receptor beta chains from one sample in a study of breast tumors, draining lymph nodes, adjacent tissues. MiXCR, applied by TCRdb to the multiplex PCR reads, yields one record per CDR3 protein. The sample includes 20,000 to 30,000 distinct CDR3 sequences, about 25% of them seen just once. Source material: breast tumor tissue. The receptor set was obtained from a female donor with breast cancer. Some clones in this sample may be carry-over from other donors' samples. Both conserved end residues are part of each CDR3. D genes are given only for firm matches. Part of the rows lack a size; the others show once, few, many or a class for expanded clones.

13	.	TRBV2	TRBJ2-7	many	TGTGCCAGCAAAAGCAGCAGCTCCTACGAGCAGTACTTC	CASKSSSSYEQYF
15	.	TRBV27	TRBJ1-2	many	TGTGCCAGCAGTTTAGGCGAGGGGGGAGTCTATGGCTACACCTTC	CASSLGEGGVYGYTF
16	TRBD2	TRBV9	TRBJ2-1	many	TGTGCCAGCAGCCCCGTAGCGGGAGGGCCTGTCGGAGAGCAGTTCTTC	CASSPVAGGPVGEQFF
16	.	TRBV4-1	TRBJ1-4	many	TGCGCCAGCAGCCAAGGGGCTTGGGGTTCTAATGAAAAACTGTTTTTT	CASSQGAWGSNEKLFF
13	.	TRBV11-2	TRBJ1-5	many	TGTGCCAGCAGTCCGGCCCCGGATCAGCCCCAGCATTTT	CASSPAPDQPQHF
13	.	TRBV28	TRBJ2-7	many	TGTGCCAGCAGGGGGACTGCCTCCTACGAGCAGTACTTC	CASRGTASYEQYF
14	.	TRBV19	TRBJ1-2	many	TGTGCCAGTAGTAGGGACCGGGACCTCTATGGCTACACCTTC	CASSRDRDLYGYTF
15	TRBD2	TRBV30	TRBJ2-1	many	TGTGCCTGGAGTCCTCGGACTAGCGGATACAATGAGCAGTTCTTC	CAWSPRTSGYNEQFF
12	TRBD1	TRBV7-8	TRBJ2-7	many	TGTGCCAGCAGCGAGGACAGGAACGAGCAGTACTTC	CASSEDRNEQYF
12	.	TRBV28	TRBJ2-2	many	TGTGCCAGCACTATACCAACCGGGGAGCTGTTTTTT	CASTIPTGELFF
15	TRBD1	TRBV6-5	TRBJ2-4	many	TGTGCCAGCAGCCCCTTTTGGGGACAGGGGAACATTCAGTACTTC	CASSPFWGQGNIQYF
14	.	TRBV20-1	TRBJ1-2	.	TGCAGTGCTAGATCCTGGGGGAGGGTGGAGGGCTACGCCTTC	CSARSWGRVEGYAF
13	TRBD2	TRBV10-3	TRBJ2-2	many	TGTGCCATCAGGCGGGAGATTGGCGGGGAGCTGTTTTTT	CAIRREIGGELFF
16	.	TRBV2	TRBJ1-5	medium-sized	TGTGCCAGCAGTGAAAGGCGGGCAGGGTTAGGGCAGCCCCAGCATTTT	CASSERRAGLGQPQHF
12	.	TRBV7-3	TRBJ2-1	.	TGTGCCAGCAGCACGGGGCCCAATGAGCAGTTCTTC	CASSTGPNEQFF
21	TRBD1	TRBV12-3/TRBV12-4	TRBJ2-7	few	TGTGCCAGCAGTTTCCCTTGGGACAGGGGGCTAGCGGGGCCCCCGACCTACGAGCAGTACTTC	CASSFPWDRGLAGPPTYEQYF
13	TRBD1	TRBV4-1	TRBJ2-7	many	TGCGCCAGCAGCCAAAGGACAGGGGGCGAGCAGTACTTC	CASSQRTGGEQYF
14	.	TRBV24-1	TRBJ2-7	many	TGTGCCACCAGTGATACTGCTAACTCCTACGAGCAGTACTTC	CATSDTANSYEQYF
15	.	TRBV12-3/TRBV12-4	TRBJ1-3	many	TGTGCCAGCAGGCCTAGCCTTAGCTCTGGAAACACCATATATTTT	CASRPSLSSGNTIYF
14	.	TRBV20-1	TRBJ1-2	medium-sized	TGCAGTGCTAGAGAAGGGGTATGGGACTATGGCTACACCTTC	CSAREGVWDYGYTF
14	TRBD1	TRBV7-8	TRBJ1-2	many	TGTGCCAGCAGCTTACAGGACAGGGAGGGCGGCTACACCTTC	CASSLQDREGGYTF
13	.	TRBV7-8	TRBJ1-2	.	TGTGCCAGCAGCTTAGAACAGAGCTACGGCTACACCTTC	CASSLEQSYGYTF
15	.	TRBV5-1	TRBJ1-2	many	TGCGCCAGCAGCTTGGAGGACGAGACCTACTATGGCTACACCTTC	CASSLEDETYYGYTF
11	.	TRBV5-8	TRBJ1-6	medium-sized	TGTGCCAGCAGCTTGCAATCACCCCTCCACTTT	CASSLQSPLHF
15	TRBD2	TRBV9	TRBJ2-7	medium-sized	TGTGCCAGCAGCGTACTTGGGACTAGCGGGACCGAGCAGTACTTC	CASSVLGTSGTEQYF
15	.	TRBV20-1	TRBJ2-3	many	TGCAGTGCTAGTGGTGAGAGGGGCCCCACAGATACGCAGTATTTT	CSASGERGPTDTQYF
16	TRBD1	TRBV5-1	TRBJ1-1	.	TGCGTCAGCGGCCTTCAGACAGGGGGTTTAAGCACTGAAGCTTTCTTT	CVSGLQTGGLSTEAFF
15	.	TRBV4-2	TRBJ2-2	many	TGTGCCAGCAGCCCATCTACAGGGTCCACCGGGGAGCTGTTTTTT	CASSPSTGSTGELFF
12	.	TRBV28	TRBJ1-6	many	TGTGCCAGCAGTTTAAGTAACTCACCCCTCCACTTT	CASSLSNSPLHF
14	TRBD2	TRBV20-1	TRBJ2-5	many	TGCAGTGCTAGGACTAGCGGGGCCCAAGAGACCCAGTACTTC	CSARTSGAQETQYF
13	TRBD2	TRBV12-3/TRBV12-4	TRBJ2-3	many	TGTGCCAGCATTGGGGGGGTGACTGATACGCAGTATTTT	CASIGGVTDTQYF